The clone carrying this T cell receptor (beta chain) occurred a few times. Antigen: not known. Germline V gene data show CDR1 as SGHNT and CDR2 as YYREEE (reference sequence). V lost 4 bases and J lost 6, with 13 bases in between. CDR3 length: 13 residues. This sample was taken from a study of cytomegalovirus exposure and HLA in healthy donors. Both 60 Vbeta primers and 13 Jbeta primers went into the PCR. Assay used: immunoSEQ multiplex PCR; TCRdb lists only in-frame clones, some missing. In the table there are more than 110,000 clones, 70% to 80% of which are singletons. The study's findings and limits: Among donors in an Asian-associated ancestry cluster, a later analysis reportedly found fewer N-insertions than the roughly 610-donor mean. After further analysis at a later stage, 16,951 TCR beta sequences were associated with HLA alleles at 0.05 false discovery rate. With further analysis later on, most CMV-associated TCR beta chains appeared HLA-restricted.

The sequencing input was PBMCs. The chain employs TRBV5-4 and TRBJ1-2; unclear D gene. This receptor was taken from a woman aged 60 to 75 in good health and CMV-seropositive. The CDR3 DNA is TGTGCCAGCAGCGTACCCCCGGGTCATGGCTACACCTTC. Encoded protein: CASSVPPGHGYTF.